Listed here are 5 T cell receptor beta chains from one sample, sequenced in a study of T cell repertoires in cytomegalovirus infection (dated by TCRdb to about 2019). Sequencing relied on an Illumina HiSeq 1500. Using fastp at Q25 and MiXCR, TCRdb reprocessed the public reads and kept productive beta chains. One record per CDR3 amino acid sequence lists the most common genes and DNA. The sample has 200,000 to 300,000 distinct CDR3 sequences on record, roughly 13% of them singletons. 7.5% to 10% of the sample lies in the top ten. The sequencing input was PBMCs. The receptors here all came from a human donor in good health (CMV status not recorded). Some clones in this sample may be carry-over from other donors' samples.

The V and J genes are TRBV11-3 and TRBJ2-1; no clear D. Trimming cost V 5 bases and J 9 bases, with 14 bases left between them. From germline, CDR1 is SGHNT and CDR2 YENEEA. This CDR3 region has 13 residues. The chain's CDR3 is CASSPRGFGEQFF. The CDR3 DNA reads as TGTGCCAGCAGCCCTCGTGGATTTGGTGAGCAGTTCTTC.

This clonotype was counted between two and nine times. The J gene is TRBJ1-6, the V gene TRBV5-1, with 8 bases lining up with TRBD1. Germline V CDR1 and CDR2: SGHRS, YFSETQ. The CDR3 has 15 residues. Unmatched junction bases numbered 5, after V lost 2 bases and J lost 7 bases. The DNA of the CDR3 is TGCGCCAGCAGCTTACCGGACAGGGAAAATTCACCCCTCCACTTT. Translating it yields CASSLPDRENSPLHF.

This clonotype was picked up a small number of times. The V gene is TRBV27, the J gene TRBJ1-1; D might be TRBD1 (5 bases). Germline CDR1 reads MNHEY; CDR2 reads SMNVEV (reference sequence). This CDR3 is 16 amino acids long. V was clipped by 5 bases and J by 4 bases, with 20 bases between them. Written as DNA, the CDR3 is TGTGCCAGCAGTCTCTCGCCCCTGGGAGGGGTCACTGAAGCTTTCTTT. It specifies CASSLSPLGGVTEAFF.

The V gene is TRBV29-1, the J gene TRBJ2-5; TRBD2 is a possible D gene (7 bases). The CDR3 runs 13 residues. CDR1 and CDR2 (germline): SQVTM, ANQGSEA. V was shortened by 7 bases and J by 5 bases, with 17 bases between the two germline ends. The DNA of the CDR3 is TGCAGCGCTTCACGGGGGGCATGGGAGACCCAGTACTTC. Residues: CSASRGAWETQYF.

This chain connects TRBV7-6 to TRBJ1-3; the match to TRBD1 covers 12 bases. Germline V CDR1 and CDR2: SGHVS, FNYEAQ. The trim removed 8 bases at V and 3 bases at J, leaving 8 bases unmatched. CDR3 length equals 16 residues. The CDR3 nucleotides are TGTGCCAGCTTCGGGACAGGGGGCGCGGATGGAAACACCATATATTTT. This gives the protein CASFGTGGADGNTIYF.